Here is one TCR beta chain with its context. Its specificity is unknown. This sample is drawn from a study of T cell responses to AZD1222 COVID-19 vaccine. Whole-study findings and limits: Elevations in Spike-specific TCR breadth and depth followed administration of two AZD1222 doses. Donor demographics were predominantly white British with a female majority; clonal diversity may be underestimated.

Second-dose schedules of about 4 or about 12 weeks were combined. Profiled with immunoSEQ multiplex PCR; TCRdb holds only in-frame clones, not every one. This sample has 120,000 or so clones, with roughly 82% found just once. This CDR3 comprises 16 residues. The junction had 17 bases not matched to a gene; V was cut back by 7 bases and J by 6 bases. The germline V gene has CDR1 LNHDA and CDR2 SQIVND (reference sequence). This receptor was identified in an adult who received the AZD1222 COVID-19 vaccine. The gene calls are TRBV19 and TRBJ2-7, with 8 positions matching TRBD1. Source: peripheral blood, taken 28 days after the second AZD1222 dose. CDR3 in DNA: TGTGCCAGTAATACGACAGGGACAGGCCGCGGACGCGAGCAGTACTTC. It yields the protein CASNTTGTGRGREQYF.